Listed here are 14 T cell receptor beta chains from one sample, sequenced in a study of regulatory T cells in long-lasting Graves disease. Specified time point: newly diagnosed GD, antithyroid drugs for less than 3 months. Making the TCR library involved RNA that had been extracted from PBMCs. Arm-PCR of CDR3 regions and iRepertoire HTBI primers were the basis on which TCR beta libraries were built. A single record per CDR3 protein comes from TCRdb applying MiXCR to the multiplex PCR reads. The data hold hundreds of thousands of distinct CDR3 sequences, with approximately 15% observed a single time. The sample was also linked to a second study, of T cells in Graves' hyperthyroidism and ophthalmopathy.

Material: peripheral blood mononuclear cells (PBMCs), obtained at new diagnosis, from a patient treated with antithyroid drugs. The receptors were sampled from a woman aged 25 to 39 with Graves disease.

This clonotype was seen a few times. The chain uses TRBV19 and TRBJ2-7; TRBD2 matches at 10 bases. Unmatched junction bases numbered 20, after V lost 8 bases and J lost 1 base. The CDR3 length is 19 residues. Germline CDR1 and CDR2: LNHDA and SQIVND (reference sequence). DNA for the CDR3: TGTGCCAGTTCGAGGCAGGGGATAAGTTTAGCGGGAGGTTCCTACGAGCAGTACTTC. It codes for CASSRQGISLAGGSYEQYF.

This clonotype was detected many times. The chain recombines TRBV12-3 or TRBV12-4 with TRBJ1-2, with 9 bases identical to TRBD1. With V trimmed by 5 bases and J by 7 bases, 5 bases remained unmatched. The CDR3 extends over 13 amino acids. The CDR3 region is CASSRQGVGGYTF. In nucleotides, the CDR3 is TGTGCCAGCAGTAGACAGGGGGTTGGTGGCTACACCTTC.

The genes are TRBV28 and TRBJ1-2, with 11 positions matching TRBD1. The CDR3 totals 15 residues. Germline loops: CDR1 MDHEN, CDR2 SYDVKM. The J segment lost 4 bases and the V segment lost 4 bases, leaving 5 bases of the junction unmatched. The CDR3 spells CASSSGTGGGYGYTF. Written as DNA, the CDR3 is TGTGCCAGCAGTTCGGGGACAGGGGGTGGCTATGGCTACACCTTC.

This clonotype was counted at least ten times. The chain links TRBV28 to TRBJ2-1; D not certain. V dropped 3 bases and J dropped 14 bases, with 11 bases sitting between them. In germline, CDR1 is MDHEN, CDR2 SYDVKM. This CDR3 has 11 amino acids. This chain's CDR3 is CASSLIRDKFF. The CDR3 nucleotides read TGTGCCAGCAGTTTGATTAGGGATAAGTTCTTC.

A note on this clonotype: With a much larger clone just one base away, this may be a read error. The CDR3 loop is CASTTYCSSTDTQYF. Written as DNA, the CDR3 is TGTGCCAGCACGACTTATTGTTCCAGCACAGATACGCAGTATTTT. The rearrangement links TRBV6-2 or TRBV6-3 to TRBJ2-3; D unresolved. V lost 7 bases and J lost 0, with 14 bases in between. Germline-derived CDR1 and CDR2 are MNHEY and SVGEGT. CDR3 size: 15 residues.

As to this clonotype: The CDR3 end shows no conserved phenylalanine or tryptophan, and so a read error is likely. This rearrangement joins TRBV11-3 to TRBJ1-1, with D maybe TRBD1 (5 bases). V lost 5 bases and J lost 3, with 10 bases in between. Germline V lookup: CDR1 SGHNT, CDR2 YENEEA. The CDR3 contains 13 residues. The CDR3 is CASSPRGDTEAFL. CDR3 bases: TGTGCCAGCAGCCCCCGAGGGGACACTGAAGCTTTCCTT.

The gene calls are TRBV5-1 and TRBJ2-1; D not resolved. Trimming removed 0 bases from V and 5 bases from J, with 12 bases in between. Germline CDR1 SGHRS, CDR2 YFSETQ. The CDR3 loop spans 15 amino acids. In nucleotides, the CDR3 is TGCGCCAGCAGCTTGGGGACCGTCAACCACAATGAGCAGTTCTTC. It is translated as CASSLGTVNHNEQFF.

This clonotype was picked up a small number of times. A much larger clone differs from this one at a single base, so this may be a read error. The chain uses TRBV27 and TRBJ1-1, with D perhaps TRBD1 (5 bases). The germline V gene encodes CDR1 MNHEY and CDR2 SMNVEV (reference sequence). CDR3 length: 14 amino acids. Here the CDR3 reads CASSLSGAHTEVFF. The DNA of the CDR3 is TGTGCCAGCAGTTTGTCTGGGGCCCACACTGAAGTTTTCTTT.

In its sample, this clonotype was seen many times. The V and J genes are TRBV27 and TRBJ1-5, with D uncertain. The CDR3 is 15 residues long. V shed 5 bases and J shed 4 bases, with 15 bases lying between them. Germline V gene sequence: CDR1 MNHEY, CDR2 SMNVEV (reference sequence). The CDR3 nucleotides are TGTGCCAGCAGTCGAAGAGGCCACACGAATCAGCCCCAGCATTTT. Translation: CASSRRGHTNQPQHF.

A note on this clonotype: This could be a read error, since a much larger clone is one nucleotide away. The chain carries TRBV19 and TRBJ1-1, with no clear D. Trimming shortened V by 2 bases and J by 1 base, and 5 bases separated the two germline ends. Looked up from germline, CDR1 is LNHDA and CDR2 is SQIVND (reference sequence). There are 13 residues in the CDR3. CDR3 DNA sequence: TGTGCCAGTAGTATATGGGGGAACACTGAAGCTTTCTTT. Its translation is CASSIWGNTEAFF.

Many counts were recorded for this clonotype. The rearrangement links TRBV27 to TRBJ2-7; 11 positions match TRBD1. The CDR3 runs 14 residues. Trimming removed 2 bases from V and 5 bases from J; junction bases left unmatched: 2. The germline V gene has CDR1 MNHEY and CDR2 SMNVEV (reference sequence). CDR3 loop: CASSLPGQGDEQYF. CDR3 DNA sequence: TGTGCCAGCAGTTTACCGGGACAGGGGGACGAGCAGTACTTC.

The sample holds a few counts of this clonotype. This chain uses TRBV18 with TRBJ1-2; possibly TRBD1 for D (5 bases). The CDR3 sequence is 17 residues long. Trimming took off 6 bases at V and 0 bases at J, with 20 bases between the two ends. Germline V gene data show CDR1 as KGHSH and CDR2 as LQKENI. The CDR3 protein is CASSHSRDGLANYGYTF. For the CDR3, the DNA is TGTGCCAGCTCCCACAGCCGGGACGGTCTAGCTAACTATGGCTACACCTTC.

This clonotype was seen at least ten times. The chain is built from TRBV3-1 and TRBJ2-1, with 8 positions matching TRBD2. With V trimmed by 4 bases and J by 6 bases, 5 bases remained unmatched. The CDR3 totals 14 residues. The germline V gene encodes CDR1 LGHDT and CDR2 YNNKEL (reference sequence). CDR3 region: CASSRVGRGNEQFF. For the CDR3, the DNA is TGTGCCAGCAGCCGAGTCGGGAGGGGCAATGAGCAGTTCTTC.

V usage is TRBV7-9 and J usage is TRBJ2-2, with D possibly being TRBD1 (5 bases). Trimming pared 2 bases from V and 3 bases from J, leaving 10 bases between. This CDR3 comprises 15 residues. The germline V gene encodes CDR1 SEHNR and CDR2 FQNEAQ (reference sequence). The DNA of the CDR3 is TGTGCCAGCAGCTTACGGACAACCGACACCGGGGAGCTGTTTTTT. It codes for CASSLRTTDTGELFF.